This T cell receptor beta chain originates from a study of blood T cells in healthy people across ages. Per germline, CDR1 ENHRY and CDR2 SYGVKD. The CDR3 has 14 amino acids. V dropped 6 bases and J dropped 0 bases, with 10 bases sitting between them. For the second PCR, which ran for roughly 7 to 11 cycles, a sample-barcoded 5' primer and a J-beta primer mix were used. Tagging of each cDNA molecule was performed by a template-switch adaptor with 12 random nucleotides. No fewer than 3 million CDR3-containing paired-end reads came from each sample. TCRdb passed the 5' RACE reads through MiXCR, listing each CDR3 protein once. The sample holds 950,000 to 1,200,000 distinct CDR3 sequences, about two fifths seen once.

The sequence was obtained from a man aged 18 to 30 in good health. Sequencing was done on a sample of blood. The chain employs TRBV10-3 and TRBJ2-3; D possibly uses TRBD1 or TRBD2 (5 bases each). CDR3 DNA sequence: TGTGCCATCAGGGGGGTGGTGAGCACAGATACGCAGTATTTT. It yields the protein CAIRGVVSTDTQYF.